This paragraph reports one TCR beta chain. Its antigen is currently unknown. This same CDR3 is encoded by further DNA sequences in the sample. This specimen comes from a study of beta chain features in type 1 diabetes. About the research overall: The patients were much like the healthy donors in age, gender and cell yields. Whole-study results and caveats: Possible PCR preference for shorter templates applied equally to patients and controls. There was a moderate but significant shortening of TCRB CDR3s in all four CD4+ subsets of Type 1 diabetes patients.

CDR3 size: 12 residues. V was cut by 6 bases and J by 2 bases, with 7 bases left in between. Germline V gene data show CDR1 as MDHEN and CDR2 as SYDVKM. Sorted populations all exceeded 95% purity. The whole isolated RNA underwent reverse transcription, so sequencing captured expressed TCRB transcripts. For naive, central memory and regulatory T cell samples, reads averaged approximately 3.6 million. The data were produced by immunoSEQ multiplex PCR, yet TCRdb's version contains in-frame clones alone and is incomplete. The table includes hundreds of thousands of clones, over 13% detected once. Sequences were obtained from naive CD4+ T cells from blood. The source of this sequence is a man aged 18 to 30 with type 1 diabetes. The V and J genes are TRBV28 and TRBJ1-2; D is uncertain. CDR3 nucleotides: TGTGCCAGCAGCTCAATAAACTATGGCTACACCTTC. Translation: CASSSINYGYTF.